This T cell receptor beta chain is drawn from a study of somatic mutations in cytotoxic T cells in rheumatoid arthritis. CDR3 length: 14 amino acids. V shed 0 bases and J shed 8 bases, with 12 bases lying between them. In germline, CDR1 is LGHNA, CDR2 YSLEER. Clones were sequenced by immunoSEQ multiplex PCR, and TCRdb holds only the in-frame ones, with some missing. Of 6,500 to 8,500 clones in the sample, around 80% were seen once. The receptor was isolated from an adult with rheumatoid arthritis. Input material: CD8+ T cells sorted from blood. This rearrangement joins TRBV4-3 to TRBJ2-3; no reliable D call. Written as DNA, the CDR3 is TGCGCCAGCAGCCAAGATACTACGGCGAGTACGCAGTATTTT. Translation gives CASSQDTTASTQYF.